This T cell receptor (beta chain) was profiled in a study of Ad26.COV2.S vaccination and SARS-CoV-2 variants. About the study: By the intramuscular route, Ad26.COV2.S was given once, or twice 56 days apart.

Notes on this clone: Antigen specificity is unknown.

The data were produced by immunoSEQ multiplex PCR, yet TCRdb's version contains in-frame clones alone and is incomplete. The table lists about 410,000 clones, about 90% of them singletons. Study outcomes and limitations: Vaccinees displayed broader spike-specific TCR repertoires than placebo recipients.

V was clipped by 4 bases and J by 0 bases, with 22 bases between them. In germline, CDR1 is LGHDT, CDR2 YNNKEL (reference sequence). CDR3 length equals 19 residues. As for treatment: some 20 received Ad26.COV2.S at low or high dose, single or two shots; a few received placebo; per-sample allocation not given. Day 63 following the first vaccine or placebo injection was when the samples were taken. The source was peripheral blood, collected in a trial of Ad26.COV2.S vaccine versus placebo. The chain joins TRBV3-1 (or the pseudogene TRBV3-2) to TRBJ2-1; possibly TRBD2 for D (7 bases). The TCR was taken from a person between 18 and 65 years old who received the Ad26.COV2.S COVID-19 vaccine or a placebo. The CDR3 nucleotides read TGTGCCAGCAGCCGGGTAAAGGGGGGGGGCCTTAGCTCCTACAATGAGCAGTTCTTC. Amino acid sequence: CASSRVKGGGLSSYNEQFF.